These T cell receptor beta chains were read from a single sample in a study of shared clonotypes between healthy human individuals. Clones were read by immunoSEQ multiplex PCR, and TCRdb kept only the in-frame ones, dropping some. The top ten hold approximately 24% of the sample, which has about 680,000 clones, 92% seen once. Material for sequencing was naive CD8+ T cells sorted from blood. The receptors were sampled from a man aged 25 to 45 in good health. The CDR3 runs from the conserved cysteine through the conserved F or W. D genes are given only for firm matches. For some rows the clone size is stated as once, few or many, or as a class when expanded; others skip it.

D | J | size | V | DNA | CDR3
TRBD1 | TRBJ2-5 | . | TRBV18 | TGTGCCAGCTCACCAAAGACAGGGGAGCGGGAGACCCAGTACTTC | CASSPKTGERETQYF
. | TRBJ1-1 | . | TRBV27 | TGTGCCACCTATATGAACACTGAAGCTTTCTTT | CATYMNTEAFF
TRBD2 | TRBJ2-1 | . | TRBV27 | TGTGCCAGCAGGACTAGCGGGAGTCCCTACAATGAGCAGTTCTTC | CASRTSGSPYNEQFF
. | TRBJ2-7 | . | TRBV7-2 | TGTGCCAGCAGCTTCCTCTACGAGCAGTACTTC | CASSFLYEQYF
TRBD2 | TRBJ2-3 | . | TRBV11-2 | TGTGCCAGCAGCTTAGAGGTAGCGGGGAGCACAGATACGCAGTATTTT | CASSLEVAGSTDTQYF
. | TRBJ2-2 | once | TRBV7-9 | TGTGCCAGCAGCTCGGACTATAAATCGAACACCGGGGAGCTGTTTTTT | CASSSDYKSNTGELFF
TRBD1 | TRBJ2-7 | . | TRBV14 | TGTGCCAGCAGCCAAGAAACAGGGGGCTTAATCTCCTACGAGCAGTACTTC | CASSQETGGLISYEQYF
. | TRBJ1-1 | . | TRBV27 | TGTGCCAGCAGTTTATCGATGGGGAACACTGAAGCTTTCTTT | CASSLSMGNTEAFF
. | TRBJ1-4 | . | TRBV11-3 | TGTGCCAGCAGCTTAGATCCCGGACCCGAAAAGGAAAAACTGTTTTTT | CASSLDPGPEKEKLFF
TRBD2 | TRBJ2-1 | . | TRBV11-2 | TGTGCCAGCAGCGGGCGGACTAGCGGAAGTTCTAATGAGCAGTTCTTC | CASSGRTSGSSNEQFF
. | TRBJ2-5 | . | TRBV7-9 | TGTGCCAGCAGCTTCCGGGGCCGGGACAACCAAGAGACCCAGTACTTC | CASSFRGRDNQETQYF
TRBD2 | TRBJ2-7 | . | TRBV5-6 | TGTGCCAGCAGCCAACTAGCGGGAGGGCTCCAGTACGAGCAGTACTTC | CASSQLAGGLQYEQYF
. | TRBJ1-1 | . | TRBV29-1 | TGCAGCGTTGGGGTGAACACTGAAGCTTTCTTT | CSVGVNTEAFF
TRBD2 | TRBJ2-1 | . | TRBV9 | TGTGCCAGCAGCGTAGGACTGACTAGCTCGGCCTACAATGAGCAGTTCTTC | CASSVGLTSSAYNEQFF
. | TRBJ1-2 | few | TRBV7-9 | TGTGCCAGCAGCTTAGACTCTGGCATTGTCTATGGCTACACCTTC | CASSLDSGIVYGYTF
. | TRBJ2-7 | . | TRBV7-9 | TGTGCCAGCAGCTCAGGGCACGATTCCTACGAGCAGTACTTC | CASSSGHDSYEQYF
. | TRBJ1-1 | . | TRBV6-6 | TGTGCCAGCAGTTACAGAGGGTTAAACACTGAAGCTTTCTTT | CASSYRGLNTEAFF
TRBD1 | TRBJ2-7 | . | TRBV19 | TGTGCCAGTAGTATTCTCAGGGGGAGCTCCGAGCAGTACTTC | CASSILRGSSEQYF
. | TRBJ2-7 | . | TRBV7-8 | TGTGCCAGCAGCTTAGTGAGTAGCGAGCAGTACTTC | CASSLVSSEQYF
TRBD1 | TRBJ2-7 | . | TRBV7-8 | TGTGCCAGCAGCTCAGAGAACAGACAGGGATGGTACGAGCAGTACTTC | CASSSENRQGWYEQYF
TRBD1 | TRBJ2-3 | . | TRBV7-9 | TGTGCCAGCACTCCACAGGGGGAAGGCCGTAATACGCAGTATTTT | CASTPQGEGRNTQYF
TRBD2 | TRBJ2-1 | . | TRBV29-1 | TGCAGCGTCGAGCGGGAGGCTGGTGAGCAGTTCTTC | CSVEREAGEQFF
TRBD2 | TRBJ2-7 | once | TRBV18 | TGTGCCAGCTCACCGGGTAGGAGCGGGAGTTGGTACGAGCAGTACTTC | CASSPGRSGSWYEQYF
. | TRBJ2-7 | . | TRBV30 | TGTGCCTGGAGTGCATTGGGACCAACATACGAGCAGTACTTC | CAWSALGPTYEQYF
TRBD2 | TRBJ2-7 | . | TRBV4-3 | TGCGCCAGCAGCCAAGAGAAGGCTAGCGGCTCCTACGAGCAGTACTTC | CASSQEKASGSYEQYF
. | TRBJ2-2 | . | TRBV6-5 | TGTGCCAGCAAAGGTCCCGGGGAGCTGTTTTTT | CASKGPGELFF
. | TRBJ1-1 | once | TRBV20-1 | TGCAGTGCTCCGGTGGGGACTGAAGCTTTCTTT | CSAPVGTEAFF
. | TRBJ1-4 | . | TRBV5-1 | TGCGCCAGCAGCTTGTTGGGGGGAGCTAATGAAAAACTGTTTTTT | CASSLLGGANEKLFF
TRBD2 | TRBJ2-1 | few | TRBV4-1 | TGCGCCAGCAGCCAAAGCGGGATCTCCTACAATGAGCAGTTCTTC | CASSQSGISYNEQFF
. | TRBJ1-1 | once | TRBV5-4 | TGTGCCAGCAGCCCCCCTCCGGGCACTGAAGCTTTCTTT | CASSPPPGTEAFF
TRBD2 | TRBJ2-7 | . | TRBV27 | TGTGCCAGCAGTTCTCTAGCGGGGACTACCTACGAGCAGTACTTC | CASSSLAGTTYEQYF
TRBD1 | TRBJ1-2 | . | TRBV9 | TGTGCCAGCAGCGCCGACCTTGGACAGGGGGATGGCTACACCTTC | CASSADLGQGDGYTF
. | TRBJ1-4 | once | TRBV19 | TGTGCCAGTACAAACCCCATTCAGGAGGCAACTAATGAAAAACTGTTTTTT | CASTNPIQEATNEKLFF
TRBD2 | TRBJ2-7 | . | TRBV16 | TGTGCCAGCAGCCGGACTAGCGGGAATAGCGAGCAGTACTTC | CASSRTSGNSEQYF
. | TRBJ2-6 | . | TRBV6-5 | TGTGCCAGCAGTTACGGGGAGGCCAACGTCCTGACTTTC | CASSYGEANVLTF
. | TRBJ2-3 | . | TRBV18 | TGTGCCAGCTCACTCAGGGGTAGTACAGATACGCAGTATTTT | CASSLRGSTDTQYF
. | TRBJ1-3 | . | TRBV9 | TGTGCCAGCAGCGGACGGATAAGCTCTGGAAACACCATATATTTT | CASSGRISSGNTIYF
TRBD1 | TRBJ2-7 | . | TRBV10-3 | TGTGCCAGTCACTCGGGACAGGGTGGGGCCGAGCAGTACTTC | CASHSGQGGAEQYF
. | TRBJ2-5 | . | TRBV4-2 | TGTGCCAGCAGCCAAGAAAGAGGGGGAGAGACCCAGTACTTC | CASSQERGGETQYF
. | TRBJ2-3 | . | TRBV7-9 | TGTGCCAGCAGCTTAAGGGGGAGCGGATATGGTGGCACAGATACGCAGTATTTT | CASSLRGSGYGGTDTQYF
TRBD1 | TRBJ1-4 | . | TRBV11-2 | TGTGCCAGCAGCTTTGGCAGGGGGGCTAATGAAAAACTGTTTTTT | CASSFGRGANEKLFF
. | TRBJ2-2 | . | TRBV6-1 | TGTGCCAGCAGTGACGACAGCCGAGGGACCGGGGAGCTGTTTTTT | CASSDDSRGTGELFF
TRBD1 | TRBJ2-7 | . | TRBV7-9 | TGTGCCAGCAGTTCGACAGGGTCCGACGAGCAGTACTTC | CASSSTGSDEQYF
TRBD1 | TRBJ1-5 | . | TRBV5-5 | TGTGCCAGCAGCCCGACAGGGAATCTAAGGAGCAATCAGCCCCAGCATTTT | CASSPTGNLRSNQPQHF
TRBD2 | TRBJ2-1 | once | TRBV7-6 | TGTGCCAGCAACAAGGGGACTAGCGGTTACAATGAGCAGTTCTTC | CASNKGTSGYNEQFF
. | TRBJ1-1 | . | TRBV2 | TGTGCCAGCAGTCTGCCCACTGAAGCTTTCTTT | CASSLPTEAFF
TRBD1 | TRBJ2-3 | . | TRBV6-1 | TGTGCCAGCAGTGATCCGGGACAGGCCCGACGGGATACGCAGTATTTT | CASSDPGQARRDTQYF
. | TRBJ2-1 | . | TRBV13 | TGTGCCAGCAGCTCGTCCGCGAGGACCCATGAGCAGTTCTTC | CASSSSARTHEQFF
. | TRBJ2-3 | . | TRBV5-1 | TGCGCCAGCAGCTTGTGGCTCGCGAACACAGATACGCAGTATTTT | CASSLWLANTDTQYF
TRBD2 | TRBJ2-3 | . | TRBV11-3 | TGTGCCAGCAGTCACCCCGGACTAGCGGGGACAGATACGCAGTATTTT | CASSHPGLAGTDTQYF
TRBD2 | TRBJ2-3 | . | TRBV29-1 | TGCAGCACCTGGGAGGGTGGGACAGATACGCAGTATTTT | CSTWEGGTDTQYF
. | TRBJ2-7 | . | TRBV4-1 | TGCGCCAGCAGCCCCGGGGGTGGCGGTACCTACGAGCAGTACTTC | CASSPGGGGTYEQYF
TRBD1 | TRBJ2-3 | few | TRBV7-9 | TGTGCCAGCAGCGGAGAGGGGACAGGGGTAGTTGGTACGCAGTATTTT | CASSGEGTGVVGTQYF
. | TRBJ2-7 | . | TRBV6-1 | TGTGCCAGCAGCCTCGACCCGACATTGACCTACGAGCAGTACTTC | CASSLDPTLTYEQYF
TRBD2 | TRBJ2-2 | . | TRBV19 | TGTGCCAGTAGTATTGGGACTAGCGGGAGAATCACCGGGGAGCTGTTTTTT | CASSIGTSGRITGELFF
. | TRBJ2-2 | . | TRBV5-1 | TGCGCCAGCAGCTATGACGGCGCGAACACCGGGGAGCTGTTTTTT | CASSYDGANTGELFF
TRBD1 | TRBJ2-7 | . | TRBV7-9 | TGTGCCAGCAGCTTACCCGCGGGACAGGGGGTCGCCGAGCAGTACTTT | CASSLPAGQGVAEQYF
. | TRBJ2-7 | . | TRBV4-3 | TGCGCCAGCAGCCAAGAAACAGGGACTCTCTCCTACGAGCAGTACTTC | CASSQETGTLSYEQYF
. | TRBJ2-7 | . | TRBV5-4 | TGTGCCAGCAGCTTGGGGTTAGGGGACGGCGGCTCCTACGAGCAGTACTTC | CASSLGLGDGGSYEQYF